The 19 T cell receptor beta chains below all came from one sample that was sequenced in a study of T-cell reconstitution after alpha-beta-depleted transplantation in children. The authors prepared the TCRbeta library with unique molecular identifiers. A single record per CDR3 protein comes from TCRdb applying MiXCR to the PCR reads. The table lists 440,000 or so distinct CDR3 sequences, under 13% of them singletons. This specimen was PBMCs from the stem cell graft donor, taken from the stem cell graft. These receptors were taken from a human donor who donated a stem cell graft to a child with acute myeloid leukemia.

The chain joins TRBV4-1 to TRBJ1-2; 12 bases are a match to TRBD1. Germline V gives CDR1 MGHRA, CDR2 YSYEKL. The CDR3 is made up of 15 amino acids. J lost 4 bases, V lost 3 bases, and 3 bases had no gene match. CDR3 DNA sequence: TGCGCCAGCAGCCAGGGACAGGGGGCCGGCTATGGCTACACCTTC. It translates to CASSQGQGAGYGYTF.

This clonotype was detected only a few times. J is TRBJ1-2 and V is TRBV7-8; 7 bases match TRBD1. Germline CDR1 reads SGHVS; CDR2 reads FQNEAQ. This CDR3 has 14 residues. The junction had 7 bases not matched to a gene; V was cut back by 5 bases and J by 4 bases. CDR3 in DNA: TGTGCCAGCAGCACCAGCCGGGACAGCTATGGCTACACCTTC. It yields the protein CASSTSRDSYGYTF.

The chain links TRBV11-2 to TRBJ2-3, with 9 nucleotides matching TRBD2. J lost 3 bases, V lost 5 bases, and 15 bases had no gene match. CDR1 is SGHAT and CDR2 is FQNNGV in the germline V gene. The CDR3 loop spans 18 amino acids. CDR3 sequence (DNA): TGTGCCAGCAGCCTGACCCTCCGTGCGGGAGGGGGTACAGATACGCAGTATTTT. It translates to CASSLTLRAGGGTDTQYF.

The chain joins TRBV4-2 to TRBJ2-1, with 9 nucleotides matching TRBD2. CDR3 size: 15 residues. With V trimmed by 0 bases and J by 9 bases, 6 bases remained unmatched. From germline, CDR1 is LGHNA and CDR2 YNFKEQ. The CDR3 sequence: CASSQEPSGMTEQFF. The DNA of the CDR3 is TGTGCCAGCAGCCAAGAACCTAGCGGGATGACTGAGCAGTTCTTC.

This clonotype came up a few times. The chain carries TRBV29-1 and TRBJ1-2; D not resolved. The CDR3 contains 14 residues. Germline lookup yields CDR1 SQVTM and CDR2 ANQGSEA. The germline V and J ends were trimmed by 5 bases and 1 base, with 14 bases remaining between them. The CDR3 nucleotides are TGCAGCGTTCTTGACGCCAACAGTAACTATGGCTACACCTTC. Translation: CSVLDANSNYGYTF.

This clonotype was detected ten times or more. V is TRBV20-1 and J is TRBJ2-1; 13 bases align to TRBD2. Unmatched junction bases numbered 6, after V lost 3 bases and J lost 10 bases. Germline V gene data show CDR1 as DFQATT and CDR2 as SNEGSKA (reference sequence). The CDR3 runs 14 residues. Here the CDR3 DNA reads TGCAGTGCTAGGCGGACTAGCGGGAGAGAGGAGCAGTTCTTC. This encodes CSARRTSGREEQFF.

This clonotype was counted many times. The V gene is TRBV20-1, the J gene TRBJ2-1; a possible D gene is TRBD1 (6 bases). The CDR3 consists of 11 residues. Trimming took off 5 bases at V and 14 bases at J, with 16 bases between the two ends. CDR1 and CDR2 (germline): DFQATT, SNEGSKA (reference sequence). The DNA for the CDR3 is TGCAGTGCTCCACAGGGAGTACTGGAGTTCTTC. Translating it yields CSAPQGVLEFF.

The rearrangement links TRBV19 to TRBJ1-1; D is perhaps TRBD1 (5 bases). This CDR3 is 14 amino acids long. CDR1 and CDR2 (germline): LNHDA, SQIVND (reference sequence). V gave up 5 bases and J gave up 4 bases, with 14 bases separating them. The CDR3 coding sequence is TGTGCCAGTAGTGGGGCCGGGCAAGGCACTGAAGCTTTCTTT. This gives the protein CASSGAGQGTEAFF.

This clonotype was recorded a few times. The chain carries TRBV29-1 and TRBJ2-7; D is unresolved. Trimming pared 3 bases from V and 1 base from J, leaving 13 bases between. The germline V gene has CDR1 SQVTM and CDR2 ANQGSEA. This CDR3 has 14 amino acids. CDR3 bases: TGCAGCGTTGAGCCGTCCGGAGAGTCCTACGAGCAGTACTTC. Amino acid sequence: CSVEPSGESYEQYF.

This clonotype was counted between two and nine times. The CDR3 spells CASTTATLAGGSSYNEQFF. The CDR3 region has the DNA TGTGCCAGCACCACCGCGACGCTAGCGGGGGGGAGCTCCTACAATGAGCAGTTCTTC. The genes are TRBV12-3 or TRBV12-4 and TRBJ2-1; 12 bases are a match to TRBD2. Trimming at V came to 7 bases and at J to 0 bases, leaving 13 bases not matched to a gene. The CDR3 consists of 19 residues.

This clonotype was seen many times. The chain combines TRBV9 with TRBJ2-4; possibly TRBD1 or TRBD2 for D (5 bases each). The CDR3 is 16 amino acids. V lost 4 bases and J 3 bases, leaving 17 bases between the germline ends. Per the germline V gene, CDR1 is SGDLS and CDR2 is YYNGEE. Here the CDR3 DNA reads TGTGCCAGCAGCCTCGAAGAGGGGAAGGGCAAAAACATTCAGTACTTC. The encoded protein is CASSLEEGKGKNIQYF.

This clonotype was observed many times. The V gene is TRBV11-1, the J gene TRBJ1-2, with 9 bases lining up with TRBD1. Germline trimming cut 5 bases from V and 8 bases from J; bases unmatched to any gene: 6. Germline lookup yields CDR1 SGHAT and CDR2 FQDESV (reference sequence). CDR3 length: 13 residues. The CDR3 DNA follows: TGTGCCAGCAGCACCAGGACAGGGGTAGGCTACACCTTC. Its protein is CASSTRTGVGYTF.

V is TRBV7-3 and J is TRBJ2-1; a weak D match, TRBD1 (6 bases). The CDR3 contains 15 residues. Germline-derived CDR1 and CDR2 are SGHTA and FQGTGA. V gave up 2 bases and J gave up 6 bases, with 14 bases separating them. The CDR3 is CASSLGVTGANEQFF. CDR3 sequence (DNA): TGTGCCAGCAGCTTAGGGGTGACAGGTGCCAATGAGCAGTTCTTC.

This clonotype has only a few counts. The chain uses TRBV20-1 and TRBJ2-1; 7 nucleotides match TRBD2. Germline loops: CDR1 DFQATT, CDR2 SNEGSKA (reference sequence). J was trimmed by 0 bases and V by 6 bases; bases with no gene match: 8. The CDR3 loop spans 15 amino acids. Written as DNA, the CDR3 is TGCAGTGCCGGGGGAGCGGGGCACTCCTACAATGAGCAGTTCTTC. This sequence encodes CSAGGAGHSYNEQFF.

This clonotype was seen at least ten times. V gene TRBV5-1 combines with J gene TRBJ1-1; D ambiguous. The V gene lost 4 bases and the J gene lost 0 bases, with 10 bases spanning the gap. This CDR3 comprises 14 residues. Germline V gene lookup returns CDR1 SGHRS and CDR2 YFSETQ. CDR3 sequence reads: CASSPDRMNTEAFF. DNA of the CDR3: TGCGCCAGCAGCCCGGACCGCATGAACACTGAAGCTTTCTTT.

This clonotype was observed a few times. The V gene is TRBV29-1, the J gene TRBJ2-3, with D hard to call. The V end was cut by 7 bases, the J end by 0 bases, with 11 bases between. The CDR3 runs 13 residues. CDR1 SQVTM and CDR2 ANQGSEA come from the germline V gene. CDR3 in amino acids: CSAPLVSTDTQYF. The DNA of the CDR3 is TGCAGCGCCCCCCTTGTTAGCACAGATACGCAGTATTTT.

V gene TRBV2 combines with J gene TRBJ1-6; the D gene is possibly TRBD1 (5 bases). CDR3 length: 14 amino acids. CDR1 SNHLY and CDR2 FYNNEI come from the germline V gene. The germline V and J ends were trimmed by 5 bases and 10 bases, with 15 bases remaining between them. This chain's CDR3 is CASSSQGRRSPLHF. The CDR3 bases are TGTGCCAGCAGTTCCCAGGGTCGTCGGTCACCCCTCCACTTT.

The chain carries TRBV27 and TRBJ2-1; 14 nucleotides align to TRBD2. Germline V gene sequence: CDR1 MNHEY, CDR2 SMNVEV (reference sequence). Trimming at V came to 2 bases and at J to 0 bases, leaving 6 bases not matched to a gene. There are 19 residues in the CDR3. CDR3 DNA sequence: TGTGCCAGCAGTTTACATGGGACTAGCGGGGGAAGCTCCTACAATGAGCAGTTCTTC. Protein product: CASSLHGTSGGSSYNEQFF.

J is TRBJ2-7 and V is TRBV25-1; 8 bases match TRBD2. V lost 6 bases and J lost 3; bases outside the gene matches: 4. The germline V gene encodes CDR1 MGHDK and CDR2 SYGVNS. The CDR3 spans 13 residues. The CDR3 loop reads CASSGLAHYEQYF. DNA for the CDR3: TGTGCCAGCAGCGGACTAGCTCACTACGAGCAGTACTTC.